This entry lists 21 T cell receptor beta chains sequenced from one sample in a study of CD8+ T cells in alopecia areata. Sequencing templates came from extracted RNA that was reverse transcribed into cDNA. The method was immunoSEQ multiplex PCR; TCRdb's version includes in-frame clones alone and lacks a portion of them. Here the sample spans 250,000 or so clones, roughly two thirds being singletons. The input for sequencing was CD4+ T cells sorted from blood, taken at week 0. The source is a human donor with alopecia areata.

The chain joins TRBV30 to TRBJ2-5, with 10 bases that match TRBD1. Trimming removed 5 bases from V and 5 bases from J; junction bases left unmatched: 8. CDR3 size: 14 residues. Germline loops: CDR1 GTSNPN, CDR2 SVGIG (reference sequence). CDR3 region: CAWDRGLPGETQYF. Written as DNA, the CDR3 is TGTGCCTGGGACAGGGGGCTTCCTGGGGAGACCCAGTACTTC. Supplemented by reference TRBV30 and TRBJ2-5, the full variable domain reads SQTIHQWPATLVQPVGSPLSLECTVEGTSNPNLYWYRQAAGRGLQLLFYSVGIGQISSEVPQNLSASRPQDRQFILSSKKLLLSDSGFYLCAWDRGLPGETQYFGPGTRLLVL.

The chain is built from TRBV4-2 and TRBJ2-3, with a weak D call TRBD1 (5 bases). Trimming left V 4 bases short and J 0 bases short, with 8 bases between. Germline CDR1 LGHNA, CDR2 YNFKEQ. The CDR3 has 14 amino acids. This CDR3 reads CASSPRGSTDTQYF. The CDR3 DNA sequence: TGTGCCAGCAGCCCAAGGGGTAGCACAGATACGCAGTATTTT.

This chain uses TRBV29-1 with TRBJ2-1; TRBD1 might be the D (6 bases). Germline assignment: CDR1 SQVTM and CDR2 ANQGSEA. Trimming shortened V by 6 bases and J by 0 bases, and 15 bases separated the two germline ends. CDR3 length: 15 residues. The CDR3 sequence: CSVQVVDSSYNEQFF. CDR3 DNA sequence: TGCAGCGTCCAAGTTGTGGACAGCTCCTACAATGAGCAGTTCTTC.

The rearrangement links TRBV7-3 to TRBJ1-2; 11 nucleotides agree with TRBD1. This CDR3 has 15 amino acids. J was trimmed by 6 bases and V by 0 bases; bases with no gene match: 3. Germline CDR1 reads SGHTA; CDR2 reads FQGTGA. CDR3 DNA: TGTGCCAGCAGCTTAACGGGGACAGGGGGACATGGCTACACCTTC. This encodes CASSLTGTGGHGYTF.

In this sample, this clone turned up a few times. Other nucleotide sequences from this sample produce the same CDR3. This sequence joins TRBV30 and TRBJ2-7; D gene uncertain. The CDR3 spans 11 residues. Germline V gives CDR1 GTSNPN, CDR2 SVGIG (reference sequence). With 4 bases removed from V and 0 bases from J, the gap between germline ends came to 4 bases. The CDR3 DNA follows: TGTGCCTGGACAGACTCCTACGAGCAGTACTTC. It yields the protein CAWTDSYEQYF.

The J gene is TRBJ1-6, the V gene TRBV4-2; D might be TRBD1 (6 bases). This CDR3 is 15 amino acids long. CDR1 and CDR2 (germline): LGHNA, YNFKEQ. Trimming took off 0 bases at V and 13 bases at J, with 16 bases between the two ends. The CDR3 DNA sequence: TGTGCCAGCAGCCAAGATAACCGGGGGCGGACTCCCCTCCACTTT. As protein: CASSQDNRGRTPLHF.

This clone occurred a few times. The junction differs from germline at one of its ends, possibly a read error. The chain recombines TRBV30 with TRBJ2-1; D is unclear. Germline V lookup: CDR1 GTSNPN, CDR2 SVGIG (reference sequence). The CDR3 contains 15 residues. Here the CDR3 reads CAWSYKGNHYDEQFF. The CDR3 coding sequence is TGTGCCTGGAGTTATAAAGGGAACCACTACGATGAGCAGTTCTTC.

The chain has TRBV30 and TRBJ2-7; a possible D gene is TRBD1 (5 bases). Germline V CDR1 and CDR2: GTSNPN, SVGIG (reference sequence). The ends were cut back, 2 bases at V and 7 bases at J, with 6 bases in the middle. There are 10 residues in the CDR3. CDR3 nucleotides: TGTGCCTGGAGTAAGGGGGAGCAGTACTTC. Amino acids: CAWSKGEQYF.

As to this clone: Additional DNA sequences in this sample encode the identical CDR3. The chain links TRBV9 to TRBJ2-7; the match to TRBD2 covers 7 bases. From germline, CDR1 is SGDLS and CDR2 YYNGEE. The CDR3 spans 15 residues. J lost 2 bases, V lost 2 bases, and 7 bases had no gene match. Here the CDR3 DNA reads TGTGCCAGCAGCGTGGCTGGCGGGGGAGCCTACGAGCAGTACTTC. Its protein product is CASSVAGGGAYEQYF.

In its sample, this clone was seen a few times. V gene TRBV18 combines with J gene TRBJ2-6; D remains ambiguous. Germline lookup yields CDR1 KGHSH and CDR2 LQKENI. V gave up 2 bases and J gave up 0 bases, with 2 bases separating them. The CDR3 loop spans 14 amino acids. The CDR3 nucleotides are TGTGCCAGCTCACCATCCTCTGGGGCCAACGTCCTGACTTTC. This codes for CASSPSSGANVLTF.

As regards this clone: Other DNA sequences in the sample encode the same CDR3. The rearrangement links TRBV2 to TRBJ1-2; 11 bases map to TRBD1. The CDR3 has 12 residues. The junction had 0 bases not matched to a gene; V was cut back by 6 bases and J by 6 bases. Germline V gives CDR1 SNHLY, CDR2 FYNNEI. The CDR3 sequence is CASRDRGHGYTF. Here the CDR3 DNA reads TGTGCCAGCAGGGACAGGGGGCATGGCTACACCTTC.

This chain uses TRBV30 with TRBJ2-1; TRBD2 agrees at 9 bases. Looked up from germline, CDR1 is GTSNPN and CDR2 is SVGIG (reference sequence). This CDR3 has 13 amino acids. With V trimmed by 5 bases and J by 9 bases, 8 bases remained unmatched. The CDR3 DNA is TGTGCCTGGGAAGGGAAACTAGCGGGTGAGCAGTTCTTC. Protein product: CAWEGKLAGEQFF.

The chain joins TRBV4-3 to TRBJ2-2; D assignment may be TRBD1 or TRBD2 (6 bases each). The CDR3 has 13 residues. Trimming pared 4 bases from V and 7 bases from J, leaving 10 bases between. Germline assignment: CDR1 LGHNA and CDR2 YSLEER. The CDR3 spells CASSLKGGGELFF. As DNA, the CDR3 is TGCGCCAGCAGCCTAAAGGGGGGCGGGGAGCTGTTTTTT.

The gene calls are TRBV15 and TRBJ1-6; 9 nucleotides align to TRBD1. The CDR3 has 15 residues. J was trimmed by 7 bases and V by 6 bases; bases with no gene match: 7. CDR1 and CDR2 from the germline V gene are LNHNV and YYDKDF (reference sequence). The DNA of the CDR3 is TGTGCCACCAGGAAGGGGACAGGGCAAAATTCACCCCTCCACTTT. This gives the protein CATRKGTGQNSPLHF.

The CDR3 sequence: CASSLRSQETQYF. In DNA, the CDR3 is TGTGCCAGCAGCTTAAGATCCCAAGAGACCCAGTACTTC. The chain carries TRBV7-9 and TRBJ2-5, with unresolved D. The CDR3 spans 13 residues. Germline V lookup: CDR1 SEHNR, CDR2 FQNEAQ (reference sequence). With 2 bases removed from V and 1 base from J, the gap between germline ends came to 5 bases.

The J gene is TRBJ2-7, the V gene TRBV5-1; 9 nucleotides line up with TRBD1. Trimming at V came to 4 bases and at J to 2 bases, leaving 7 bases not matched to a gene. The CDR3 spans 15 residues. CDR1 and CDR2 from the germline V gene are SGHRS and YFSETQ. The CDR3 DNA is TGCGCCAGCAGCCCGGGACAGGGCCTTACCTACGAGCAGTACTTC. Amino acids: CASSPGQGLTYEQYF.

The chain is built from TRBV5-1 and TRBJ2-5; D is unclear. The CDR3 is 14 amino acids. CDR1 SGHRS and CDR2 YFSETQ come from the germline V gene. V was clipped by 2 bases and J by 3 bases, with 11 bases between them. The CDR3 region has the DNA TGCGCCAGCAGCTTCGGTTTCCGTGAAGAGACCCAGTACTTC. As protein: CASSFGFREETQYF.

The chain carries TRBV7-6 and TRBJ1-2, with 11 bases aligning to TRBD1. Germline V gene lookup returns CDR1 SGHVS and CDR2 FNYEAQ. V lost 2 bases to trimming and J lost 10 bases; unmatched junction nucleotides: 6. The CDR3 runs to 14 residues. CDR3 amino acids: CASSLTGTGGYYTF. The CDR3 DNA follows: TGTGCCAGCAGCTTAACCGGGACAGGGGGATACTACACCTTC.

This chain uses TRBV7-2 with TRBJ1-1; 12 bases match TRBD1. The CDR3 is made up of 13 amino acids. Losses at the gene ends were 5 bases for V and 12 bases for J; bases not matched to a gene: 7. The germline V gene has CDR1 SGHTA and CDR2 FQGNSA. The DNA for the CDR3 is TGTGCCAGCAGCGCCGGGACAGGGGGCCGGTCTTTCTTT. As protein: CASSAGTGGRSFF.

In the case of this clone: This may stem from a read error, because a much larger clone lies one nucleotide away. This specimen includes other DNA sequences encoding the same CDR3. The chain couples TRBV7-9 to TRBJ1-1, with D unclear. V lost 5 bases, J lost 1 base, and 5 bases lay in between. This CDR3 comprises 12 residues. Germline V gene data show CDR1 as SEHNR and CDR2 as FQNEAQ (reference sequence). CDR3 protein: CASSRGNTEAFF. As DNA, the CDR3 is TGTGCCAGCAGCCGGGGGAACACTGAAGCTTTCTTT.

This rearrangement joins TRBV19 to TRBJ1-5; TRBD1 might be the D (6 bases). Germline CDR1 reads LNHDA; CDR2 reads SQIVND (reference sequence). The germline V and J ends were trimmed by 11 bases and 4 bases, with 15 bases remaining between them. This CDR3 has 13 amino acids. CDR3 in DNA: TGTGCCTCTGGGGGCAGACCTAATCAGCCCCAGCATTTT. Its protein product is CASGGRPNQPQHF.